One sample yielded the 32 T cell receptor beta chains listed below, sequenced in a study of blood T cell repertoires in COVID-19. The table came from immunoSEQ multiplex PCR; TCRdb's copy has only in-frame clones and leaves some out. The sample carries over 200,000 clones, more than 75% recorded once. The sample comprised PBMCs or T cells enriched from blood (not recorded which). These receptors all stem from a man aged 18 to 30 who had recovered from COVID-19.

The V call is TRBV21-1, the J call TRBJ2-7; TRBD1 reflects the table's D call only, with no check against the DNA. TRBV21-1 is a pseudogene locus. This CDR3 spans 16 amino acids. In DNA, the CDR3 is TGTGCCAGCAGCAAAGATGTTATAAGGGGCAGCTACGAGCAGTACTTC. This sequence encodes CASSKDVIRGSYEQYF.

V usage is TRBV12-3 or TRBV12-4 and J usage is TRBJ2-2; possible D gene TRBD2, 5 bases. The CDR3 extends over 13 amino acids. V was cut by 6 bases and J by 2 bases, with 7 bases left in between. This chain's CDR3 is CASRDSNTGELFF. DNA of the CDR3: TGTGCCAGCAGGGACTCAAACACCGGGGAGCTGTTTTTT.

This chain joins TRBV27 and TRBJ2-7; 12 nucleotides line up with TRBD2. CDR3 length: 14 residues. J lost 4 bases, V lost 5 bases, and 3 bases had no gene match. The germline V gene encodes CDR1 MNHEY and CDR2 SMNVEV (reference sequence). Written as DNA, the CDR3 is TGTGCCAGCAGTACAACTAGCGGGAGGTACGAGCAGTACTTC. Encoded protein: CASSTTSGRYEQYF.

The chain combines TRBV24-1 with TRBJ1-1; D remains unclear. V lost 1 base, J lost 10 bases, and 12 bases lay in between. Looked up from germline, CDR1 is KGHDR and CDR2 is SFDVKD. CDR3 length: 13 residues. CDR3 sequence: CATSDFDEAPAFF. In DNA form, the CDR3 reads TGTGCCACCAGTGATTTCGACGAGGCACCAGCTTTCTTT.

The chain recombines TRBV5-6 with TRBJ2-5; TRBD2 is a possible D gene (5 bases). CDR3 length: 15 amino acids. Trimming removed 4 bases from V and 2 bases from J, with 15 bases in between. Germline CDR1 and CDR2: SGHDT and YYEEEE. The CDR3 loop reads CASSLPLDGQETQYF. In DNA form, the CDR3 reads TGTGCCAGCAGCCTCCCACTAGACGGGCAAGAGACCCAGTACTTC. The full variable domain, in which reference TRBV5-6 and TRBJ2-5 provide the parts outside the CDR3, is DAGVTQSPTHLIKTRGQQVTLRCSPKSGHDTVSWYQQALGQGPQFIFQYYEEEERQRGNFPDRFSGHQFPNYSSELNVNALLLGDSALYLCASSLPLDGQETQYFGPGTRLLVL.

CDR3 loop: CASDLNRGYQPQHF. In DNA form, the CDR3 reads TGTGCCAGCGACCTCAACAGGGGTTATCAGCCCCAGCATTTT. J is TRBJ1-5 and V is TRBV2; 7 bases match TRBD1. V was clipped by 8 bases and J by 5 bases; unmatched bases: 9. The CDR3 runs to 14 residues. Germline CDR1 is SNHLY and CDR2 is FYNNEI.

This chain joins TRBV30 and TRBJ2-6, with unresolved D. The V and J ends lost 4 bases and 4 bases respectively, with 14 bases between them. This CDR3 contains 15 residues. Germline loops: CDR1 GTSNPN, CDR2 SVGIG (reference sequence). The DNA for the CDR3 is TGTGCCTGGACTTCTTTTGTCGGGGGGGCCAACGTCCTGACTTTC. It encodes CAWTSFVGGANVLTF.

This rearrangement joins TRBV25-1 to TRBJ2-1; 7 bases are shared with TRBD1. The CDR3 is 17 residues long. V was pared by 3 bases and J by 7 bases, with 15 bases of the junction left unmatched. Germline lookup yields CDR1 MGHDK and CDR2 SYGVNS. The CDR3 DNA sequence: TGTGCCAGCAGTGATGAGCTGACGACAGGGAGATGGAATGAGCAGTTCTTC. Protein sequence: CASSDELTTGRWNEQFF.

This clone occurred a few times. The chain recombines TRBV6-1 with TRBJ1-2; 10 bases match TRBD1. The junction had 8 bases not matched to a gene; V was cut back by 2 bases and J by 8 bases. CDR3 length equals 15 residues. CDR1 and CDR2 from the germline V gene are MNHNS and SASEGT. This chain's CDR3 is CASSERGDRGRGYTF. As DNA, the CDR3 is TGTGCCAGCAGTGAACGAGGGGACAGGGGAAGGGGCTACACCTTC.

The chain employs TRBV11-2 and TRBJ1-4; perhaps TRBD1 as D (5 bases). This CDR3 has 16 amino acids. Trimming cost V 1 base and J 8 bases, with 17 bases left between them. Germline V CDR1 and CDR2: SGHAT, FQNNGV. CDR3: CASSLGGLVGREKLFF. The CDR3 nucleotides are TGTGCCAGCAGCTTAGGGGGACTTGTTGGGAGGGAAAAACTGTTTTTT.

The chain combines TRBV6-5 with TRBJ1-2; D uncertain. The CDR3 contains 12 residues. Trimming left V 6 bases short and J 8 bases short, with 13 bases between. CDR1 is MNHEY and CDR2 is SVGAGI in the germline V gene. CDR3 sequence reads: CASRVDSFGYTF. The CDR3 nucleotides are TGTGCCAGCAGGGTCGACTCGTTCGGCTACACCTTC.

CDR3 in amino acids: CASSSMTGGGPQHF. CDR3 DNA: TGTGCCAGCAGCTCCATGACAGGGGGAGGGCCCCAGCATTTT. The V gene is TRBV7-8, the J gene TRBJ1-5; 9 bases are shared with TRBD1. CDR3 size: 14 residues. V gave up 4 bases and J gave up 9 bases; unmatched junction bases: 7. Germline lookup yields CDR1 SGHVS and CDR2 FQNEAQ.

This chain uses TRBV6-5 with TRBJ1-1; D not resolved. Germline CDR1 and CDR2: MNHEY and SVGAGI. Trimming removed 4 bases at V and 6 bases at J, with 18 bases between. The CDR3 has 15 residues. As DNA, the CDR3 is TGTGCCAGCAGTTCCCTGAGGCTGGGTACCGCTGAAGCTTTCTTT. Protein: CASSSLRLGTAEAFF.

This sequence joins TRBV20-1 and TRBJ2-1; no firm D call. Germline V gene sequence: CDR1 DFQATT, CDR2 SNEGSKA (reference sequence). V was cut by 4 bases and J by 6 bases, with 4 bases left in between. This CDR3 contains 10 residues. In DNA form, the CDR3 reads TGCAGTGCTATCGGCAATGAGCAGTTCTTC. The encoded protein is CSAIGNEQFF.

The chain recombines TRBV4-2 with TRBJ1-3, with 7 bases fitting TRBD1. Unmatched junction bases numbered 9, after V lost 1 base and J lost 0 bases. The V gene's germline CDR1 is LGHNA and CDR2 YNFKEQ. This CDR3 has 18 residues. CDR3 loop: CASSQAVAGQSSGNTIYF. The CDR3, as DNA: TGTGCCAGCAGCCAAGCTGTCGCGGGACAGAGCTCTGGAAACACCATATATTTT.

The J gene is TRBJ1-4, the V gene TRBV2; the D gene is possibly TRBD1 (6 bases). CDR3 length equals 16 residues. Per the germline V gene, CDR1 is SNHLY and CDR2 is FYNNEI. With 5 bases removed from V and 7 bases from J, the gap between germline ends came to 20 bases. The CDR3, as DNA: TGTGCCAGCAGTCTACAGGGATCAATAGGGGGTGAAAAACTGTTTTTT. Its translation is CASSLQGSIGGEKLFF.

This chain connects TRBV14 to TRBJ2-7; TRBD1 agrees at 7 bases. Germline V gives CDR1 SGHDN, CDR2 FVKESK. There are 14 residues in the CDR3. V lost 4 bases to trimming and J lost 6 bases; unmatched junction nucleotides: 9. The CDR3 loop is CASSLAQGNSEQYF. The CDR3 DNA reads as TGTGCCAGCAGCCTTGCACAGGGGAACTCCGAGCAGTACTTC. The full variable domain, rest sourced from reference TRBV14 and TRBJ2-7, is EAGVTQFPSHSVIEKGQTVTLRCDPISGHDNLYWYRRVMGKEIKFLLHFVKESKQDESGMPNNRFLAERTGGTYSTLKVQPAELEDSGVYFCASSLAQGNSEQYFGPGTRLTVT.

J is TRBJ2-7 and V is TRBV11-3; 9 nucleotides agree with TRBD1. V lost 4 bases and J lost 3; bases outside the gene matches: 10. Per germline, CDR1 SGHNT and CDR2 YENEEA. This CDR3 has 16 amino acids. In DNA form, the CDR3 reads TGTGCCAGCAGCTCGGGACAGGGTCACTCTGGCTACGAGCAGTACTTC. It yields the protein CASSSGQGHSGYEQYF.

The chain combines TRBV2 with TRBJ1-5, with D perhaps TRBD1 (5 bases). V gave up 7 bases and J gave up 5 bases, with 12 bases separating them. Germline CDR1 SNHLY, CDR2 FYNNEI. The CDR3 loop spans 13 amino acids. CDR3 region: CASTSGVDQPQHF. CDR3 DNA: TGTGCCAGCACCTCGGGGGTAGATCAGCCCCAGCATTTT.

Here the CDR3 reads CASTLTSGSFYEQFF. The CDR3 DNA sequence: TGTGCCAGCACTCTGACGAGCGGGAGTTTCTATGAGCAGTTCTTC. V is TRBV11-2 and J is TRBJ2-1; 8 bases align to TRBD2. This CDR3 contains 15 residues. Germline V gene data show CDR1 as SGHAT and CDR2 as FQNNGV. After removal of 7 bases from V and 8 bases from J, the junction contained 13 bases not matched to a gene.

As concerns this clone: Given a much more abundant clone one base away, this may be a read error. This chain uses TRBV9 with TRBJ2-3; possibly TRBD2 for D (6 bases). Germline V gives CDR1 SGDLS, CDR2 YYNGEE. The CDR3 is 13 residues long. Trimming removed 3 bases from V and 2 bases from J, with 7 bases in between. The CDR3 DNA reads TGTGCCAGCAGCGGGAGGGACACAGATACGCAGTATTTT. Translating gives CASSGRDTDTQYF.

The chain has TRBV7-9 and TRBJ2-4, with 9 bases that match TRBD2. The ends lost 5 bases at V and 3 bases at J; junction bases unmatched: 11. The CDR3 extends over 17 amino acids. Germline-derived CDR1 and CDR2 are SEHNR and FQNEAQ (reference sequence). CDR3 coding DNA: TGTGCCAGCAGCCATCCTCTCGGCGGGAGGGTCAAAAACATTCAGTACTTC. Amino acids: CASSHPLGGRVKNIQYF. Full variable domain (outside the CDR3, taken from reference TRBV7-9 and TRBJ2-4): DTGVSQNPRHKITKRGQNVTFRCDPISEHNRLYWYRQTLGQGPEFLTYFQNEAQLEKSRLLSDRFSAERPKGSFSTLEIQRTEQGDSAMYLCASSHPLGGRVKNIQYFGAGTRLSVL.

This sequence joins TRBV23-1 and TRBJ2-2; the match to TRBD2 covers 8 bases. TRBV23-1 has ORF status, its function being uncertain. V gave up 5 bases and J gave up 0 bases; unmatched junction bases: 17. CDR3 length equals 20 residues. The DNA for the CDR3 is TGCGCCAGCAGTTATAACACGGGAGGGCCTCCGGAGACGAACACCGGGGAGCTGTTTTTT. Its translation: CASSYNTGGPPETNTGELFF.

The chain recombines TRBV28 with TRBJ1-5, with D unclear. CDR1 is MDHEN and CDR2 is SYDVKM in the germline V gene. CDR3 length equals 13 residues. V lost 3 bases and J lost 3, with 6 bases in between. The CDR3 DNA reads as TGTGCCAGCAGTTTTGGGCTCAATCAGCCCCAGCATTTT. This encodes CASSFGLNQPQHF.

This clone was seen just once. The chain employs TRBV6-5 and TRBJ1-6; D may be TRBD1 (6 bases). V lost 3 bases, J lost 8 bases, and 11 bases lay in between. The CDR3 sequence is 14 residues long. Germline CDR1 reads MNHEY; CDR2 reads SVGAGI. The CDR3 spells CASSYGGLDSPLHF. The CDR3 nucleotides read TGTGCCAGCAGTTATGGGGGCTTGGATTCACCCCTCCACTTT.

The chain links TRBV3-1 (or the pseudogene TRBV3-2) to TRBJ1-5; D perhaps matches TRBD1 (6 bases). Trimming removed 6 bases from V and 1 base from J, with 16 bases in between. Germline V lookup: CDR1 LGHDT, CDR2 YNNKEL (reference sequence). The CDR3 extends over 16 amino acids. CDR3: CASSPGGAASNQPQHF. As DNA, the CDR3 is TGTGCCAGCAGTCCGGGGGGGGCGGCAAGCAATCAGCCCCAGCATTTT.

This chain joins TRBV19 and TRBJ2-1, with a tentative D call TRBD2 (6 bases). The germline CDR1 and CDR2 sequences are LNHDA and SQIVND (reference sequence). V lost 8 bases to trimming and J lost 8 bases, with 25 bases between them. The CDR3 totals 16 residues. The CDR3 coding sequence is TGTGCCAGTCATACCCACCCGGGGGTGGGGTGGGATGAGCAGTTCTTC. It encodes CASHTHPGVGWDEQFF.

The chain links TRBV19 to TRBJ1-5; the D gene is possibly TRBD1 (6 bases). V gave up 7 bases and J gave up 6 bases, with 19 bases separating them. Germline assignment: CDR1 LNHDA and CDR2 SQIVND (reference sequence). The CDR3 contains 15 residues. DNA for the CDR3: TGTGCCAGTACCATATGGACAGCCGCCGGTCAGCCCCAGCATTTT. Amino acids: CASTIWTAAGQPQHF.

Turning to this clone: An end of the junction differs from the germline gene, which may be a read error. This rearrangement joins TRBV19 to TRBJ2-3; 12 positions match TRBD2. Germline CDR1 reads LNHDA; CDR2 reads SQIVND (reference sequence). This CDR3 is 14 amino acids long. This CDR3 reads CASSISGASGGADF. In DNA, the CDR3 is TGTGCCAGTAGTATCTCAGGGGCTAGCGGGGGGGCTGATTTT.

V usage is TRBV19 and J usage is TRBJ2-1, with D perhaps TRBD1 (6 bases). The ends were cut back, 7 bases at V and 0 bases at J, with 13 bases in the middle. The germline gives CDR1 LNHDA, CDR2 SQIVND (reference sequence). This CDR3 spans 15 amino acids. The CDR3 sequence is CASKPTGVSYNEQFF. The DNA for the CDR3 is TGTGCCAGTAAACCGACAGGCGTCTCCTACAATGAGCAGTTCTTC.

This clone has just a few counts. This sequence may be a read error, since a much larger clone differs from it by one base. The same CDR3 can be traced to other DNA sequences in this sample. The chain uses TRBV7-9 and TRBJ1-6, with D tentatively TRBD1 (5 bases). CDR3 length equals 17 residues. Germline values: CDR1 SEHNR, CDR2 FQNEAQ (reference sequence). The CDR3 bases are TGTCCCCCCACCACCCACGACCGGGGGGGAGTAAATTCACCCCTCCACTTT. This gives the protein CPPTTHDRGGVNSPLHF.

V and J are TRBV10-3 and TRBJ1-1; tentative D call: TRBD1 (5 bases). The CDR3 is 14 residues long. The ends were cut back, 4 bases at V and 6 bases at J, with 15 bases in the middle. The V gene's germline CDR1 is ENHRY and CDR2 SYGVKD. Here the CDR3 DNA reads TGTGCCATCAGTGCCAGGGAAGGGGAATCTGAAGCTTTCTTT. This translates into CAISAREGESEAFF.